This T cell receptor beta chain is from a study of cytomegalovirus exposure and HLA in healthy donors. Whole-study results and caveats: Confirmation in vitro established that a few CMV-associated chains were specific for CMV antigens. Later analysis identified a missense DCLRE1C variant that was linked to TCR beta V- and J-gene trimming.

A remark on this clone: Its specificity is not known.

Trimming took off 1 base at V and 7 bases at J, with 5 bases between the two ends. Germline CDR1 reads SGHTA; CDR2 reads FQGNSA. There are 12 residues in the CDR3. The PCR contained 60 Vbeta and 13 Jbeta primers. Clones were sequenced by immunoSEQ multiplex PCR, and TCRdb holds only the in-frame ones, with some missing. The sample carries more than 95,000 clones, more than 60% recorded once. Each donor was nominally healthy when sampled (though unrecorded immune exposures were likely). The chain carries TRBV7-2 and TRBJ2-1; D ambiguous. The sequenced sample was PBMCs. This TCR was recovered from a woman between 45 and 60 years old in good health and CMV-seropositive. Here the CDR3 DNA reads TGTGCCAGCAGCTTAGTGTCTAATGAGCAGTTCTTC. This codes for CASSLVSNEQFF. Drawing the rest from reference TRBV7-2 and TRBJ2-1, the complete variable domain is GAGVSQSPSNKVTEKGKDVELRCDPISGHTALYWYRQSLGQGLEFLIYFQGNSAPDKSGLPSDRFSAERTGGSVSTLTIQRTQQEDSAVYLCASSLVSNEQFFGPGTRLTVL.